A selection of T cell receptor beta chains follows, all from one sample in a study of T cells after yellow fever vaccination. TCRdb re-called the 5' RACE reads through MiXCR, storing one row per CDR3 protein. The sample records 120,000 or so distinct CDR3 sequences, about 6.8% being singletons. Specimen: CD4+ T cells sorted from PBMCs, collected approximately 47 days after the first yellow fever vaccination. These receptors came from a young man who received the YFV17D yellow fever vaccine. Each CDR3 is given with its conserved first and last residue. The order of the fields is J gene, V gene, clone size, D gene, CDR3 protein, CDR3 DNA. A D gene is named only where the DNA matches it firmly. The listing skips clone size in some rows; elsewhere it reads once, few, many or a size class.

J gene: TRBJ2-1; V gene: TRBV19; clone size: many; D gene: .; CDR3 protein: CASSIRRDSDEQFF; CDR3 DNA: TGTGCCAGTAGTATCAGAAGGGACTCGGATGAGCAGTTCTTC
J gene: TRBJ2-7; V gene: TRBV20-1; clone size: many; D gene: .; CDR3 protein: CSVNRDYEQYF; CDR3 DNA: TGCAGTGTCAACAGAGATTACGAGCAGTACTTC
J gene: TRBJ1-2; V gene: TRBV7-2; clone size: many; D gene: .; CDR3 protein: CASSLGQSGYGYTF; CDR3 DNA: TGTGCCAGCAGCTTAGGACAATCCGGCTATGGCTACACCTTC
J gene: TRBJ2-6; V gene: TRBV5-1; clone size: many; D gene: .; CDR3 protein: CASRNTAHFSGANVLTF; CDR3 DNA: TGCGCCAGCAGGAACACGGCTCATTTCTCTGGGGCCAACGTCCTGACTTTC
J gene: TRBJ2-5; V gene: TRBV20-1; clone size: many; D gene: .; CDR3 protein: CSAKVLQETQYF; CDR3 DNA: TGCAGTGCTAAGGTCCTCCAAGAGACCCAGTACTTC
J gene: TRBJ2-2; V gene: TRBV5-1; clone size: many; D gene: .; CDR3 protein: CASSWSDGELFF; CDR3 DNA: TGCGCCAGCAGCTGGTCGGACGGGGAGCTGTTTTTT
J gene: TRBJ2-3; V gene: TRBV12-3/TRBV12-4; clone size: many; D gene: .; CDR3 protein: CASSLRSHEDTQYF; CDR3 DNA: TGTGCCAGCAGTTTAAGGTCACACGAGGATACGCAGTATTTT
J gene: TRBJ1-4; V gene: TRBV5-1; clone size: few; D gene: TRBD1; CDR3 protein: CASQIGQGALTNEKLFF; CDR3 DNA: TGCGCCAGTCAAATTGGACAGGGGGCGCTTACTAATGAAAAACTGTTTTTT
J gene: TRBJ1-2; V gene: TRBV2; clone size: many; D gene: .; CDR3 protein: CASSGIGYGYTF; CDR3 DNA: TGTGCCAGCAGTGGGATAGGATATGGCTACACCTTC
J gene: TRBJ2-1; V gene: TRBV7-2; clone size: many; D gene: TRBD2; CDR3 protein: CASSLGGGKNEQFF; CDR3 DNA: TGTGCCAGCAGCTTAGGCGGGGGGAAAAATGAGCAGTTCTTC
J gene: TRBJ2-1; V gene: TRBV10-3; clone size: many; D gene: .; CDR3 protein: CAISEPPGVNEQFF; CDR3 DNA: TGTGCCATCAGTGAGCCTCCTGGGGTCAATGAGCAGTTCTTC
J gene: TRBJ1-1; V gene: TRBV18; clone size: many; D gene: .; CDR3 protein: CASSPSGGATEAFF; CDR3 DNA: TGTGCCAGCTCCCCATCGGGGGGGGCCACTGAAGCTTTCTTT
J gene: TRBJ1-5; V gene: TRBV7-2; clone size: many; D gene: .; CDR3 protein: CASSLGMDQPQHF; CDR3 DNA: TGTGCCAGCAGCTTAGGGATGGATCAGCCCCAGCATTTT
J gene: TRBJ1-5; V gene: TRBV7-2; clone size: many; D gene: .; CDR3 protein: CASSLGLTRYQPQHF; CDR3 DNA: TGTGCCAGCAGCTTAGGGTTGACGCGTTATCAGCCCCAGCATTTT
J gene: TRBJ1-5; V gene: TRBV20-1; clone size: many; D gene: TRBD1; CDR3 protein: CSARRQGYQPQHF; CDR3 DNA: TGCAGTGCTAGGCGACAGGGTTATCAGCCCCAGCATTTT
J gene: TRBJ2-3; V gene: TRBV20-1; clone size: many; D gene: .; CDR3 protein: CSARRVLVTQYF; CDR3 DNA: TGCAGTGCTAGGAGGGTACTTGTTACGCAGTATTTT
J gene: TRBJ2-2; V gene: TRBV20-1; clone size: many; D gene: .; CDR3 protein: CSALPWGAMNTGELFF; CDR3 DNA: TGCAGTGCTCTCCCCTGGGGGGCGATGAACACCGGGGAGCTGTTTTTT
J gene: TRBJ2-3; V gene: TRBV7-8; clone size: .; D gene: TRBD2; CDR3 protein: CASSLASGGGLSTDTQYF; CDR3 DNA: TGTGCCAGCAGCTTGGCTAGCGGGGGGGGATTGAGCACAGATACGCAGTATTTT
J gene: TRBJ1-5; V gene: TRBV20-1; clone size: few; D gene: TRBD1; CDR3 protein: CSGRGAGQGFSNQPQHF; CDR3 DNA: TGCAGTGGAAGAGGGGCTGGACAGGGCTTTAGCAATCAGCCCCAGCATTTT
J gene: TRBJ2-1; V gene: TRBV20-1; clone size: many; D gene: .; CDR3 protein: CSARDRAGGDNEQFF; CDR3 DNA: TGCAGTGCTAGAGATCGTGCAGGGGGGGACAATGAGCAGTTCTTC
J gene: TRBJ2-3; V gene: TRBV28; clone size: many; D gene: TRBD2; CDR3 protein: CANQRGGRPDTQYF; CDR3 DNA: TGTGCCAACCAGCGGGGGGGACGACCAGATACGCAGTATTTT
J gene: TRBJ1-2; V gene: TRBV20-1; clone size: many; D gene: TRBD1; CDR3 protein: CSAPPPRQGANYGYTF; CDR3 DNA: TGCAGTGCCCCGCCCCCCCGACAGGGGGCAAATTATGGCTACACCTTC
J gene: TRBJ2-7; V gene: TRBV6-5; clone size: .; D gene: .; CDR3 protein: CASSYSQSSYEQYF; CDR3 DNA: TGTGCCAGCAGTTACTCGCAGAGCTCCTACGAGCAGTACTTC
J gene: TRBJ2-2; V gene: TRBV25-1; clone size: many; D gene: .; CDR3 protein: CASRENTGELFF; CDR3 DNA: TGTGCCAGCAGGGAAAACACCGGGGAGCTGTTTTTT
J gene: TRBJ2-2; V gene: TRBV20-1; clone size: many; D gene: .; CDR3 protein: CSASGGAHTGELFF; CDR3 DNA: TGCAGTGCTAGCGGGGGCGCGCATACCGGGGAGCTGTTTTTT
J gene: TRBJ2-1; V gene: TRBV5-1; clone size: many; D gene: TRBD2; CDR3 protein: CATEKTGGPVDEQFF; CDR3 DNA: TGCGCCACAGAAAAAACGGGGGGGCCGGTCGATGAGCAGTTCTTC
J gene: TRBJ1-1; V gene: TRBV10-3; clone size: many; D gene: .; CDR3 protein: CAIARGHNTEAFF; CDR3 DNA: TGTGCCATTGCTAGGGGACACAACACTGAAGCTTTCTTT
J gene: TRBJ2-5; V gene: TRBV20-1; clone size: many; D gene: .; CDR3 protein: CSAIDEPDQETQYF; CDR3 DNA: TGCAGTGCTATCGACGAACCCGACCAAGAGACCCAGTACTTC
J gene: TRBJ2-3; V gene: TRBV6-1; clone size: many; D gene: .; CDR3 protein: CASRPALTGDTQYF; CDR3 DNA: TGTGCCAGCAGACCGGCCCTCACGGGGGATACGCAGTATTTT
J gene: TRBJ2-3; V gene: TRBV7-2; clone size: many; D gene: .; CDR3 protein: CASSSQKNTQYF; CDR3 DNA: TGTGCCAGCAGCTCTCAAAAGAATACGCAGTATTTT
J gene: TRBJ2-2; V gene: TRBV5-1; clone size: many; D gene: .; CDR3 protein: CASSLSLVITGELFF; CDR3 DNA: TGCGCCAGCAGCTTGAGCCTAGTTATCACCGGGGAGCTGTTTTTT
J gene: TRBJ2-5; V gene: TRBV7-2; clone size: few; D gene: TRBD1; CDR3 protein: CASSLAGTGVGETQYF; CDR3 DNA: TGTGCCAGCAGCTTAGCCGGGACAGGGGTTGGGGAGACCCAGTACTTC
J gene: TRBJ2-5; V gene: TRBV7-6; clone size: many; D gene: .; CDR3 protein: CASSWMYQETQYF; CDR3 DNA: TGTGCCAGCAGCTGGATGTACCAAGAGACCCAGTACTTC
J gene: TRBJ2-4; V gene: TRBV5-6; clone size: many; D gene: TRBD1; CDR3 protein: CASSPTRDRAKNIQYF; CDR3 DNA: TGTGCCAGCAGCCCAACCCGGGACAGGGCTAAAAACATTCAGTACTTC
J gene: TRBJ1-3; V gene: TRBV12-3/TRBV12-4; clone size: many; D gene: .; CDR3 protein: CASKAGRLGNTIYF; CDR3 DNA: TGTGCCAGCAAGGCCGGAAGGCTAGGAAACACCATATATTTT
J gene: TRBJ2-5; V gene: TRBV7-2; clone size: many; D gene: .; CDR3 protein: CASSLSFQETQYF; CDR3 DNA: TGTGCCAGCAGCTTGTCCTTTCAAGAGACCCAGTACTTC
J gene: TRBJ1-5; V gene: TRBV4-3; clone size: few; D gene: .; CDR3 protein: CASSPRGGQPQHF; CDR3 DNA: TGCGCCAGCAGCCCACGGGGTGGCCAGCCCCAGCATTTT
J gene: TRBJ2-5; V gene: TRBV2; clone size: many; D gene: .; CDR3 protein: CASSVQTQYF; CDR3 DNA: TGTGCCAGCAGCGTTCAGACCCAGTACTTC
J gene: TRBJ2-7; V gene: TRBV9; clone size: many; D gene: .; CDR3 protein: CASSVEPSGLGEQYF; CDR3 DNA: TGTGCCAGCAGCGTCGAGCCGTCGGGTCTAGGGGAGCAGTACTTC
J gene: TRBJ1-5; V gene: TRBV7-2; clone size: many; D gene: TRBD1; CDR3 protein: CASSQTGGAGQPQHF; CDR3 DNA: TGTGCCAGCAGTCAGACAGGGGGCGCGGGGCAGCCCCAGCATTTT
J gene: TRBJ1-5; V gene: TRBV12-3/TRBV12-4; clone size: many; D gene: .; CDR3 protein: CASRSPIAGQPQHF; CDR3 DNA: TGTGCCAGCAGATCCCCCATAGCGGGGCAGCCCCAGCATTTT
J gene: TRBJ2-5; V gene: TRBV12-3/TRBV12-4; clone size: .; D gene: .; CDR3 protein: CASSLGQDQETQYF; CDR3 DNA: TGTGCCAGCAGTTTAGGACAAGACCAAGAGACCCAGTACTTC
J gene: TRBJ1-1; V gene: TRBV6-1; clone size: few; D gene: .; CDR3 protein: CASRAGFPLDTEAFF; CDR3 DNA: TGTGCCAGCAGGGCAGGGTTTCCCCTTGACACTGAAGCTTTCTTT
J gene: TRBJ2-3; V gene: TRBV5-1; clone size: many; D gene: TRBD1; CDR3 protein: CASSPRGLSELRLRGTDTQYF; CDR3 DNA: TGCGCCAGCAGCCCCAGGGGGCTAAGTGAACTTCGGCTGCGGGGCACAGATACGCAGTATTTT
J gene: TRBJ2-5; V gene: TRBV6-5; clone size: many; D gene: .; CDR3 protein: CASSLPYSRETQYF; CDR3 DNA: TGTGCCAGCAGTCTCCCGTACAGCCGGGAGACCCAGTACTTC
J gene: TRBJ2-1; V gene: TRBV4-3; clone size: many; D gene: .; CDR3 protein: CASSQAAGSEQFF; CDR3 DNA: TGCGCCAGCAGCCAAGCAGCAGGGTCAGAGCAGTTCTTC
J gene: TRBJ2-5; V gene: TRBV5-5; clone size: many; D gene: .; CDR3 protein: CASSWPQETQYF; CDR3 DNA: TGTGCCAGCAGCTGGCCCCAAGAGACCCAGTACTTC
J gene: TRBJ2-3; V gene: TRBV7-6; clone size: many; D gene: .; CDR3 protein: CASSLVLAPDTQYF; CDR3 DNA: TGTGCCAGCAGCTTAGTACTAGCTCCAGATACGCAGTATTTT
J gene: TRBJ2-7; V gene: TRBV5-1; clone size: many; D gene: .; CDR3 protein: CASSLEPATYEQYF; CDR3 DNA: TGCGCCAGCAGCTTGGAGCCCGCCACCTACGAGCAGTACTTC
J gene: TRBJ2-3; V gene: TRBV20-1; clone size: many; D gene: TRBD2; CDR3 protein: CSAPTSGGTDTQYF; CDR3 DNA: TGCAGTGCCCCGACTAGCGGGGGAACAGATACGCAGTATTTT
J gene: TRBJ1-2; V gene: TRBV20-1; clone size: many; D gene: .; CDR3 protein: CSGQVRRAHGYTF; CDR3 DNA: TGCAGTGGACAGGTCCGCCGGGCCCATGGCTACACCTTC
J gene: TRBJ2-5; V gene: TRBV11-2; clone size: few; D gene: .; CDR3 protein: CASSSDRPETQYF; CDR3 DNA: TGTGCCAGCAGCTCGGACCGTCCCGAGACCCAGTACTTC
J gene: TRBJ2-1; V gene: TRBV5-1; clone size: many; D gene: .; CDR3 protein: CASNSQGYSYNEQFF; CDR3 DNA: TGCGCCAGCAACAGTCAGGGGTACTCCTACAATGAGCAGTTCTTC
J gene: TRBJ2-7; V gene: TRBV20-1; clone size: many; D gene: TRBD1; CDR3 protein: CSAAMAGGSYEQYF; CDR3 DNA: TGCAGTGCCGCCATGGCAGGGGGCTCCTACGAGCAGTACTTC